What follows describes a single T cell receptor beta chain. Its antigen remains unidentified. The related graft donor's blood sample was taken on the day of bone marrow donation. Repertoires were generated with immunoSEQ multiplex PCR, while TCRdb's copy carries only in-frame clones and drops some. The table lists about 46,000 clones, 85% to 95% of them singletons, with around 2.9% in the top ten. The data were obtained in a study of T cells after posttransplantation cyclophosphamide. The germline V gene encodes CDR1 SGHNT and CDR2 YYREEE (reference sequence). This CDR3 is 14 amino acids long. Trimming removed 4 bases from V and 3 bases from J; junction bases left unmatched: 6. General study results and limits: Donor-recipient repertoire similarity was low at 1-2 months, rising over year one.

Sequenced material: PBMCs. The gene calls are TRBV5-4 and TRBJ2-7, with 8 bases matching TRBD2. The source is a woman in her 50s in good health and a related stem cell transplant donor. CDR3 sequence reads: CASSEGGRIYEQYF. CDR3 in DNA: TGTGCCAGCAGCGAGGGCGGGAGGATCTACGAGCAGTACTTC.